This TCR beta chain stems from a study of T cell changes during pregnancy in multiple sclerosis. V dropped 3 bases and J dropped 1; count of bases not matched to a gene: 5. CDR1 is ENHRY, CDR2 SYGVKD, per germline. This CDR3 has 15 residues. Sequencing was performed with immunoSEQ multiplex PCR; in TCRdb, only in-frame clones are kept and a portion is missing. The table shows 95,000 to 100,000 clones, with 92% occurring only once. The source material was peripheral blood, sampled after pregnancy. This TCR came from a female donor in good health, enrolled as a control in a pregnancy study. The chain couples TRBV10-3 to TRBJ1-1; 7 nucleotides agree with TRBD1. CDR3 coding DNA: TGTGCCATCAGTGATAGGGGGCGATGGAACACTGAAGCTTTCTTT. Protein sequence: CAISDRGRWNTEAFF.